This passage covers 23 T cell receptor beta chains from one sample sequenced in a study of blood T cell repertoires in COVID-19 (dated by TCRdb to the early 2020s). Libraries were prepared through the immunoSEQ multiplex PCR assay. This is the immuneACCESS table as TCRdb keeps it, with only in-frame sequences that have V and J called. A part of the clones is gone; compared with another copy, unresolved V genes explain less than half, and the rest is unexplained. The sample table holds some 200,000 clones, of which 83% were seen once. Of the sample, around 1.3% falls within the top ten clones. Sequenced: peripheral blood. Every receptor here comes from a woman in her 30s with COVID-19, enrolled during active disease.

The V call is TRBV7-3, the J call TRBJ1-2; TRBD1 matches 7 bases. CDR1 SGHTA and CDR2 FQGTGA come from the germline V gene. CDR3 length: 16 residues. V was clipped by 4 bases and J by 4 bases; unmatched bases: 12. The CDR3 nucleotides read TGTGCCAGCAGCTCTTCGGACAGGCGGCGAGGCTATGGCTACACCTTC. Its translation is CASSSSDRRRGYGYTF.

The chain carries TRBV9 and TRBJ1-5; TRBD1 might be the D (5 bases). CDR3 length: 14 amino acids. Germline V lookup: CDR1 SGDLS, CDR2 YYNGEE. V was cut by 3 bases and J by 5 bases, with 12 bases left in between. The CDR3 DNA is TGTGCCAGCAGCGGATCCTCAGGGTATCAGCCCCAGCATTTT. This encodes CASSGSSGYQPQHF.

The V gene is TRBV5-1, the J gene TRBJ2-2; tentative D call: TRBD2 (6 bases). Germline-derived CDR1 and CDR2 are SGHRS and YFSETQ. The CDR3 has 17 amino acids. V lost 4 bases and J lost 0, with 16 bases in between. This chain's CDR3 is CASSDGILAPNTGELFF. The CDR3 DNA sequence: TGCGCCAGCAGCGACGGTATTCTAGCGCCGAACACCGGGGAGCTGTTTTTT.

CDR3 amino acids: CASSPAGTGGYEQYF. CDR3 coding DNA: TGTGCCAGCAGTCCCGCCGGGACAGGGGGTTACGAGCAGTACTTC. The chain couples TRBV6-5 to TRBJ2-7, with 11 bases identical to TRBD1. CDR3 size: 15 residues. Trimming at V came to 5 bases and at J to 4 bases, leaving 7 bases not matched to a gene. Germline assignment: CDR1 MNHEY and CDR2 SVGAGI.

This rearrangement joins TRBV30 to TRBJ2-1; 8 bases are a match to TRBD2. Germline CDR1 and CDR2: GTSNPN and SVGIG (reference sequence). CDR3 length equals 14 residues. After removal of 0 bases from V and 8 bases from J, the junction contained 6 bases not matched to a gene. The CDR3 protein is CAWSVSGGRHEQFF. The CDR3, as DNA: TGTGCCTGGAGTGTATCGGGGGGGCGCCATGAGCAGTTCTTC.

This chain connects TRBV7-2 to TRBJ1-2; TRBD1 aligns across 9 bases. The J segment lost 6 bases and the V segment lost 4 bases, leaving 9 bases of the junction unmatched. The CDR3 length is 15 residues. Per germline, CDR1 SGHTA and CDR2 FQGNSA. This CDR3 is CASSSPGQGGNGYTF. The CDR3 DNA reads TGTGCCAGCAGCTCCCCGGGACAGGGAGGAAATGGCTACACCTTC.

This clone was observed a few times. The chain links TRBV4-2 to TRBJ2-2, with 11 bases aligning to TRBD2. The V and J ends lost 3 bases and 6 bases, in that order; junction bases with no gene match: 6. The CDR3 length is 16 residues. The germline CDR1 and CDR2 sequences are LGHNA and YNFKEQ. In DNA form, the CDR3 reads TGTGCCAGCAGCCATTCTAGCGGGAGGCCCGCCGGGGAGCTGTTTTTT. Translation gives CASSHSSGRPAGELFF.

The CDR3 spells CASSSEGDGYTF. In nucleotides, the CDR3 is TGTGCCAGCAGCTCGGAGGGAGATGGCTACACCTTC. The chain has TRBV11-1 and TRBJ1-2; no clear D gene. The CDR3 is 12 residues long. Trimming pared 4 bases from V and 6 bases from J, leaving 9 bases between. Per germline, CDR1 SGHAT and CDR2 FQDESV (reference sequence).

On this clone itself: The same CDR3 can be traced to other DNA sequences in this sample. The V call is TRBV25-1, the J call TRBJ2-7, with D hard to call. There are 11 residues in the CDR3. V lost 5 bases and J 3 bases, leaving 5 bases between the germline ends. Germline V gene sequence: CDR1 MGHDK, CDR2 SYGVNS. CDR3 loop: CASSRGYEQYF. Written as DNA, the CDR3 is TGTGCCAGCAGTCGCGGCTACGAGCAGTACTTC.

This chain links TRBV6-2 or TRBV6-3 with TRBJ2-7; tentative D call: TRBD1 (5 bases). This CDR3 has 13 amino acids. Trimming took 3 bases from V and 5 from J, leaving 11 bases between them. The germline V gene encodes CDR1 MNHEY and CDR2 SVGEGT. CDR3 sequence (DNA): TGTGCCAGCAGTTATCAGGGAATGGACGAGCAGTACTTC. Amino acids: CASSYQGMDEQYF.

This clone has a handful of counts. This chain joins TRBV3-1 (or the pseudogene TRBV3-2) and TRBJ2-2; 7 nucleotides match TRBD2. The CDR3 runs 17 residues. Germline assignment: CDR1 LGHDT and CDR2 YNNKEL (reference sequence). J lost 0 bases, V lost 1 base, and 5 bases had no gene match. The chain's CDR3 is CASSQGGGGANTGELFF. The CDR3 DNA follows: TGTGCCAGCAGCCAAGGCGGTGGGGGGGCGAACACCGGGGAGCTGTTTTTT.

The chain carries TRBV7-2 and TRBJ1-5, with D possibly matching TRBD1 (5 bases). CDR1 and CDR2 (germline): SGHTA, FQGNSA. The CDR3 covers 15 residues. The ends were cut back, 1 base at V and 5 bases at J, with 12 bases in the middle. This CDR3 reads CASSLGVRGHQPQHF. CDR3 in DNA: TGTGCCAGCAGCTTAGGGGTAAGGGGCCATCAGCCCCAGCATTTT. The variable domain in full, with the rest retrieved from reference TRBV7-2 and TRBJ1-5, is GAGVSQSPSNKVTEKGKDVELRCDPISGHTALYWYRQSLGQGLEFLIYFQGNSAPDKSGLPSDRFSAERTGGSVSTLTIQRTQQEDSAVYLCASSLGVRGHQPQHFGDGTRLSIL.

The chain combines TRBV5-4 with TRBJ2-6; 12 positions match TRBD1. Germline V lookup: CDR1 SGHNT, CDR2 YYREEE (reference sequence). With 5 bases clipped from V and 3 bases from J, the junction kept 15 bases outside the gene matches. The CDR3 extends over 20 amino acids. DNA of the CDR3: TGTGCCAGCAGTCACCCTGGGGGGGGACAGGGGGCTTTTGGGGCCAACGTCCTGACTTTC. This codes for CASSHPGGGQGAFGANVLTF.

This chain joins TRBV5-4 and TRBJ2-1; TRBD1 aligns across 11 bases. The CDR3 is made up of 15 amino acids. Trimming removed 5 bases from V and 6 bases from J; junction bases left unmatched: 7. Per the germline V gene, CDR1 is SGHNT and CDR2 is YYREEE (reference sequence). CDR3: CASRYTGTGGNEQFF. DNA for the CDR3: TGTGCCAGCAGGTATACCGGGACAGGGGGCAATGAGCAGTTCTTC.

This sequence joins TRBV19 and TRBJ1-5; 8 positions agree with TRBD1. Germline V CDR1 and CDR2: LNHDA, SQIVND (reference sequence). The CDR3 is made up of 15 amino acids. Losses at the gene ends were 7 bases for V and 4 bases for J; bases not matched to a gene: 9. DNA of the CDR3: TGTGCCAGTAAAACGGGACAGGAGAGAAATCAGCCCCAGCATTTT. It yields the protein CASKTGQERNQPQHF.

This sequence joins TRBV2 and TRBJ2-3; 8 nucleotides match TRBD2. The CDR3 extends over 14 amino acids. Germline CDR1 and CDR2: SNHLY and FYNNEI. J gave up 6 bases and V 7 bases, and 9 bases lay outside the gene matches. The CDR3 here is CASKQREIVDTQYF. The CDR3 bases are TGTGCCAGCAAACAGCGGGAGATTGTGGATACGCAGTATTTT.

The V and J genes are TRBV15 and TRBJ1-2, with TRBD1 identical over 9 bases. Germline CDR1 is LNHNV and CDR2 is YYDKDF (reference sequence). The V and J ends lost 7 bases and 5 bases, in that order; junction bases with no gene match: 8. There are 14 residues in the CDR3. The CDR3, as DNA: TGTGCCACCACCTCAGGGGACAGGGCATATGGCTACACCTTC. It translates to CATTSGDRAYGYTF.

This chain links TRBV6-2 or TRBV6-3 with TRBJ1-5, with 8 positions matching TRBD1. Germline lookup yields CDR1 MNHEY and CDR2 SVGEGT. The CDR3 extends over 15 amino acids. V was pared by 5 bases and J by 6 bases, with 9 bases of the junction left unmatched. In nucleotides, the CDR3 is TGTGCCAGCAGTGACCGACAGGGGAAGCGTCAGCCCCAGCATTTT. Translating gives CASSDRQGKRQPQHF.

This chain joins TRBV5-1 and TRBJ2-3; the match to TRBD2 covers 12 bases. This CDR3 contains 15 residues. J gave up 6 bases and V 1 base, and 3 bases lay outside the gene matches. CDR1 and CDR2 from the germline V gene are SGHRS and YFSETQ. This CDR3 reads CASSLTSGRRDTQYF. The CDR3 nucleotides are TGCGCCAGCAGCTTGACTAGCGGGAGGCGCGATACGCAGTATTTT.

This chain uses TRBV7-2 with TRBJ1-1, with D possibly being TRBD1 (5 bases). CDR3 length: 14 residues. The ends were cut back, 1 base at V and 5 bases at J, with 11 bases in the middle. Germline assignment: CDR1 SGHTA and CDR2 FQGNSA. The CDR3 spells CASSLGYGATEAFF. DNA for the CDR3: TGTGCCAGCAGCTTAGGTTATGGGGCGACTGAAGCTTTCTTT.

The J gene is TRBJ1-5, the V gene TRBV28; D is perhaps TRBD1 (5 bases). CDR3 length equals 13 residues. Germline CDR1 reads MDHEN; CDR2 reads SYDVKM. V lost 11 bases, J lost 4 bases, and 15 bases lay in between. In DNA form, the CDR3 reads TGTGCCTCGCGGGGGGTTGGGAATCAGCCCCAGCATTTT. It specifies CASRGVGNQPQHF.

This clone has a single count. CDR3 region: CARSLAGTGLNQPQHF. DNA of the CDR3: TGTGCCAGAAGCTTGGCCGGGACAGGGCTCAATCAGCCCCAGCATTTT. This chain uses TRBV5-3 with TRBJ1-5, with 9 positions matching TRBD1. TRBV5-3 is reported as an ORF; its role is uncertain. V gave up 0 bases and J gave up 3 bases; unmatched junction bases: 4. This CDR3 has 16 residues.

CDR3 protein: CASSEGGQGGEQYF. CDR3 in DNA: TGTGCCAGCAGTGAAGGGGGACAGGGGGGAGAGCAGTACTTC. The rearrangement joins TRBV25-1 to TRBJ2-7, with 11 bases identical to TRBD1. The CDR3 extends over 14 amino acids. Germline-derived CDR1 and CDR2 are MGHDK and SYGVNS. The V segment lost 2 bases and the J segment 7 bases; nucleotides outside the gene matches: 4.